This T cell receptor beta chain originates from a study of T-cell reconstitution after alpha-beta-depleted transplantation in children. Unique molecular identifiers tagged the TCRbeta library. TCRdb processed the PCR reads anew with MiXCR; each CDR3 protein has one entry. The table includes hundreds of thousands of distinct CDR3 sequences, roughly 33% detected once. This CDR3 region has 13 residues. The V and J ends lost 3 bases and 7 bases, in that order; junction bases with no gene match: 4. Germline V gene data show CDR1 as SGHAT and CDR2 as FQNNGV. The sequencing used PBMCs from the stem cell graft donor, collected from the stem cell graft. This clonotype was obtained from a human donor who donated a stem cell graft to a child with aplastic anemia. The chain has TRBV11-2 and TRBJ1-2; 8 bases fit TRBD1. CDR3 bases: TGTGCCAGCAGCTTTACAGGGGGTCGTGGCTACACCTTC. Protein product: CASSFTGGRGYTF.